This T cell receptor beta chain was profiled in a study of breast tumors, draining lymph nodes, adjacent tissues. Study results and limitations: Luminal-like breast cancer showed significantly greater tumor-nontumor repertoire similarity than basal-like breast cancer did. Data only fit, rather than demonstrated, lymph node origin of most tumor T cells. Tumors had less TCR diversity than lymph nodes, more than nontumor tissue. Most tumor T cells seemingly derive from lymph node, then expand in tumor.

One entry per CDR3 protein, called by TCRdb with MiXCR from the multiplex PCR reads. Of more than 50,000 distinct CDR3 sequences listed, less than 60% are singletons. Trimming removed 8 bases at V and 4 bases at J, with 18 bases between. Germline V gene data show CDR1 as SQVTM and CDR2 as ANQGSEA. This CDR3 is built from 13 residues. The count of this clonotype is one. What it binds is not known. The clonotype comes from a female donor with breast cancer. Some clones in this sample may be carry-over from other donors' samples. Specimen: breast tumor tissue. This sequence joins TRBV29-1 and TRBJ2-7; D is unresolved. Here the CDR3 DNA reads TGCAGCATGGTTGGTGACCACGGGTACGAGCAGTACTTC. Amino acid sequence: CSMVGDHGYEQYF.